This T cell receptor beta chain was identified in a study of blood T cell repertoires in COVID-19. As handled by the study authors: Amplification from reference gene primers served as the basis for estimated nucleated cell counts. The data were produced by immunoSEQ multiplex PCR, yet TCRdb's version contains in-frame clones alone and is incomplete. V and J calls and clone size are copied from that table; D and trimming were computed from the DNA. The sample includes tens of thousands of clones, more than 90% seen only once; the top ten take less than 10%. V lost 0 bases to trimming and J lost 0 bases, with 6 bases between them. Germline CDR1 MNHEY, CDR2 SVGAGI. CDR3 size: 15 residues.

The clonotype comes from a woman aged 80 or older with acute or convalescent COVID-19. Sequencing was carried out using peripheral blood. This chain uses TRBV6-5 with TRBJ1-3; D is ambiguous. CDR3 residues: CASSYSSNSGNTIYF. CDR3 DNA: TGTGCCAGCAGTTACTCGTCTAACTCTGGAAACACCATATATTTT.